The TCR beta chain under discussion was sequenced for a study of T cell repertoires in cytomegalovirus infection. Each CDR3 protein gets one entry after TCRdb re-called the reads with MiXCR. The top ten clones hold 12% to 15% of a sample with about 440,000 distinct CDR3 sequences, under 40% of them seen once. The CDR3 covers 22 residues. Trimming at V came to 0 bases and at J to 1 base, leaving 20 bases not matched to a gene. The germline gives CDR1 LGHNA, CDR2 YNFKEQ. The sequence was obtained from a human donor in good health (CMV status not recorded). Some clones in this sample may be carry-over from other donors' samples. V gene TRBV4-2 combines with J gene TRBJ2-1; 8 bases are a match to TRBD1. The sequencing sample was made of PBMCs. This CDR3 is CASSQEDSGRTGSHESYNEQFF. In nucleotides, the CDR3 is TGTGCCAGCAGCCAAGAAGACTCGGGCCGGACAGGGTCACACGAATCCTACAATGAGCAGTTCTTC.